This T cell receptor beta chain was captured in a study of blood T cell repertoires in COVID-19. Whole-study context: Samples taken during acute and convalescent COVID-19 were collected in the United States, Italy and Spain.

Trimming took off 0 bases at V and 0 bases at J, with 9 bases between the two ends. The CDR3 sequence is 15 residues long. Germline V lookup: CDR1 SGHNT, CDR2 YYREEE (reference sequence). The table came from immunoSEQ multiplex PCR; TCRdb's copy has only in-frame clones and leaves some out. The table records some 330,000 clones, roughly four fifths of them present only once. The origin of this receptor is a woman aged 45-60 years who had recovered from COVID-19. The sample taken for sequencing was PBMCs or T cells enriched from blood (not recorded which). The chain recombines TRBV5-4 with TRBJ1-1, with a possible D match to TRBD1 (5 bases). Here the CDR3 reads CASSLGRRVNTEAFF. The DNA for the CDR3 is TGTGCCAGCAGCTTGGGGCGCAGGGTGAACACTGAAGCTTTCTTT.